One and the same sample provided the 26 T cell receptor beta chains below, sequenced in a study of T cell clones after liver transplantation. The table came from immunoSEQ multiplex PCR; TCRdb's copy has only in-frame clones and leaves some out. Of 50,000 to 60,000 clones listed, around 70% were seen once; the top ten hold more than 7.5%. Here the sequenced sample was CD4+ T cells from blood, taken at the 22-month timepoint. All receptors come from a human patient who received a liver transplant. The T cells may come from the graft donor.

This clone came up a few times. V is TRBV30 and J is TRBJ1-5; 8 positions match TRBD1. V lost 3 bases to trimming and J lost 9 bases; unmatched junction nucleotides: 7. Per germline, CDR1 GTSNPN and CDR2 SVGIG (reference sequence). This CDR3 region has 13 residues. The CDR3: CAWRGQVGGPQHF. For the CDR3, the DNA is TGTGCCTGGAGGGGACAGGTGGGGGGGCCCCAGCATTTT.

The V gene is TRBV10-1, the J gene TRBJ2-3; D unclear. This CDR3 spans 15 amino acids. V dropped 3 bases and J dropped 4 bases, with 14 bases sitting between them. Looked up from germline, CDR1 is WNHNN and CDR2 is SYGVQD (reference sequence). The CDR3 is CASSDPYGGSDTQYF. CDR3 sequence (DNA): TGCGCCAGCAGTGACCCCTACGGTGGATCAGATACGCAGTATTTT.

This clone came up once. The chain's CDR3 is CASSLTGGARETQYF. CDR3 in DNA: TGTGCCAGCAGTCTTACAGGGGGCGCGAGGGAGACCCAGTACTTC. The chain is built from TRBV28 and TRBJ2-5, with 9 nucleotides matching TRBD1. This CDR3 has 15 amino acids. The germline V gene has CDR1 MDHEN and CDR2 SYDVKM. The ends lost 5 bases at V and 5 bases at J; junction bases unmatched: 9.

In its sample, this clone was seen a few times. The chain links TRBV5-5 to TRBJ2-2, with 8 bases matching TRBD1. Germline trimming cut 3 bases from V and 5 bases from J; bases unmatched to any gene: 9. Germline loops: CDR1 SGHKS, CDR2 YYEKEE (reference sequence). CDR3 length: 16 residues. CDR3 in DNA: TGTGCCAGCAGCTCCCGGACAGGGATCGGTACCGGGGAGCTGTTTTTT. It is translated as CASSSRTGIGTGELFF.

The chain joins TRBV5-6 to TRBJ2-3, with a possible D match to TRBD1 (6 bases). Between the trimmed V and J ends, which lost 0 bases and 2 bases, there was a span of 10 bases. The CDR3 spans 15 residues. Germline CDR1 SGHDT, CDR2 YYEEEE. Here the CDR3 DNA reads TGTGCCAGCAGCTTGGAGGGACACCCCACAGATACGCAGTATTTT. Translating gives CASSLEGHPTDTQYF.

The chain carries TRBV5-1 and TRBJ1-4; 7 nucleotides agree with TRBD1. J lost 6 bases, V lost 4 bases, and 9 bases had no gene match. CDR3 length: 15 amino acids. Germline V gives CDR1 SGHRS, CDR2 YFSETQ. The CDR3, as DNA: TGCGCCAGCAGCCCCGCCGGGACAGCCGATGAAAAACTGTTTTTT. This gives the protein CASSPAGTADEKLFF.

In this sample, this clone turned up a few times. The chain recombines TRBV19 with TRBJ2-7, with 13 bases that match TRBD2. CDR3 length equals 15 residues. V dropped 3 bases and J dropped 5; count of bases not matched to a gene: 4. Germline loops: CDR1 LNHDA, CDR2 SQIVND (reference sequence). As DNA, the CDR3 is TGTGCCAGTAGTATTCCGGGACTAGCGGGAAACGAGCAGTACTTC. Its translation is CASSIPGLAGNEQYF.

This rearrangement joins TRBV11-2 to TRBJ2-7; a possible D gene is TRBD2 (5 bases). V was shortened by 4 bases and J by 6 bases, with 19 bases between the two germline ends. The germline gives CDR1 SGHAT, CDR2 FQNNGV. CDR3 length: 15 residues. The CDR3 DNA is TGTGCCAGCAGCTCCCCCTTTAGAGGGTTGGCCGAGCAGTACTTC. It translates to CASSSPFRGLAEQYF. Full variable domain (remainder filled in from reference TRBV11-2 and TRBJ2-7): EAGVAQSPRYKIIEKRQSVAFWCNPISGHATLYWYQQILGQGPKLLIQFQNNGVVDDSQLPKDRFSAERLKGVDSTLKIQPAKLEDSAVYLCASSSPFRGLAEQYFGPGTRLTVT.

The genes are TRBV28 and TRBJ1-2; TRBD1 matches 9 bases. The CDR3 covers 14 residues. Trimming took 4 bases from V and 8 from J; bases not matched to a gene: 8. In germline, CDR1 is MDHEN, CDR2 SYDVKM. CDR3 nucleotides: TGTGCCAGCAGTTCAGGGACAGGGCCAGTCGGCTACACCTTC. This sequence encodes CASSSGTGPVGYTF.

Written as DNA, the CDR3 is TGTGCCAGCTCACCCATTAGCACAGATACGCAGTATTTT. Its translation is CASSPISTDTQYF. The rearrangement joins TRBV18 to TRBJ2-3; D gene unclear. V dropped 3 bases and J dropped 0 bases, with 4 bases sitting between them. Germline values: CDR1 KGHSH, CDR2 LQKENI. The CDR3 loop spans 13 amino acids.

The CDR3 is CASSVVSYSPLHF. The DNA for the CDR3 is TGTGCCAGCAGCGTAGTAAGTTATTCACCCCTCCACTTT. This rearrangement joins TRBV9 to TRBJ1-6; no clear D. The CDR3 has 13 residues. Per germline, CDR1 SGDLS and CDR2 YYNGEE. Trimming cost V 0 bases and J 8 bases, with 6 bases left between them.

The rearrangement joins TRBV11-3 to TRBJ2-7; perhaps TRBD2 as D (5 bases). Trimming shortened V by 5 bases and J by 3 bases, and 11 bases separated the two germline ends. CDR1 SGHNT and CDR2 YENEEA come from the germline V gene. The CDR3 contains 13 residues. The CDR3 is CASSGREGYEQYF. CDR3 sequence (DNA): TGTGCCAGCAGCGGCCGGGAAGGCTACGAGCAGTACTTC.

The chain joins TRBV29-1 to TRBJ2-3; D could derive from TRBD1 or TRBD2 (5 bases each). Trimming shortened V by 0 bases and J by 1 base, and 8 bases separated the two germline ends. The germline V gene has CDR1 SQVTM and CDR2 ANQGSEA. The length of the CDR3 is 14 residues. In DNA, the CDR3 is TGCAGCGTTGAAGATTTGGGGGGCACAGATACGCAGTATTTT. It encodes CSVEDLGGTDTQYF.

This clone was observed a few times. V and J are TRBV14 and TRBJ2-1; 8 bases align to TRBD2. The J segment lost 10 bases and the V segment lost 4 bases, leaving 12 bases of the junction unmatched. The length of the CDR3 is 15 residues. Germline lookup yields CDR1 SGHDN and CDR2 FVKESK. CDR3 amino acids: CASSLKIGGAKEQFF. The CDR3 DNA reads TGTGCCAGCAGCCTAAAAATCGGGGGGGCCAAGGAGCAGTTCTTC.

This sequence joins TRBV21-1 and TRBJ2-7; whether TRBD2, the table's D call, matches the DNA was not checked. TRBV21-1 is recorded as a pseudogene. The CDR3 runs 16 residues. The CDR3 DNA reads TGTGCCAGCAGCAAAGAAAAGGGAGGGATGGGGTACGAGCAGTACTTC. The encoded protein is CASSKEKGGMGYEQYF.

The rearrangement joins TRBV19 to TRBJ2-6, with TRBD2 as a possible D gene (6 bases). Germline CDR1 LNHDA, CDR2 SQIVND (reference sequence). This CDR3 is built from 17 residues. Trimming took 1 base from V and 2 from J, leaving 12 bases between them. The CDR3, as DNA: TGTGCCAGTAGTATAGGTTTAGGGAGGACTGGGGCCAACGTCCTGACTTTC. As protein: CASSIGLGRTGANVLTF.

The chain uses TRBV5-6 and TRBJ2-3, with D unclear. Trimming took off 0 bases at V and 0 bases at J, with 11 bases between the two ends. Germline V gene sequence: CDR1 SGHDT, CDR2 YYEEEE. CDR3 length equals 16 residues. The CDR3 sequence: CASSLVGVQSTDTQYF. The CDR3 DNA reads as TGTGCCAGCAGCTTGGTGGGCGTACAAAGCACAGATACGCAGTATTTT.

The chain links TRBV18 to TRBJ2-7; no clear D gene. Germline assignment: CDR1 KGHSH and CDR2 LQKENI. CDR3 length: 14 amino acids. V was cut by 0 bases and J by 7 bases, with 13 bases left in between. The CDR3 coding sequence is TGTGCCAGCTCACCACCGTACCAGTCTCGAGAGCAGTACTTC. Amino acids: CASSPPYQSREQYF. The whole variable domain, remainder taken from reference TRBV18 and TRBJ2-7, is NAGVMQNPRHLVRRRGQEARLRCSPMKGHSHVYWYRQLPEEGLKFMVYLQKENIIDESGMPKERFSAEFPKEGPSILRIQQVVRGDSAAYFCASSPPYQSREQYFGPGTRLTVT.

This sequence joins TRBV7-6 and TRBJ1-5; D ambiguous. The CDR3 contains 13 residues. Germline assignment: CDR1 SGHVS and CDR2 FNYEAQ. Trimming left V 0 bases short and J 9 bases short, with 9 bases between. The CDR3 region has the DNA TGTGCCAGCAGCTTAGCGGAGGCGGGGCCCCAGCATTTT. Protein product: CASSLAEAGPQHF.

The V call is TRBV18, the J call TRBJ1-1; no definite D call. The CDR3 runs to 14 residues. Trimming pared 3 bases from V and 6 bases from J, leaving 14 bases between. Germline values: CDR1 KGHSH, CDR2 LQKENI. CDR3 coding DNA: TGTGCCAGCTCACCCCAAGGAGAGGTGCCTGAAGCTTTCTTT. Amino acid sequence: CASSPQGEVPEAFF.

The chain carries TRBV28 and TRBJ2-1, with 10 bases matching TRBD2. The V and J ends lost 7 bases and 0 bases, in that order; junction bases with no gene match: 6. The CDR3 length is 16 residues. CDR1 is MDHEN, CDR2 SYDVKM, per germline. Here the CDR3 DNA reads TGTGCCAGCAAGTTAGCGGGGGGCTCCTCCTACAATGAGCAGTTCTTC. This encodes CASKLAGGSSYNEQFF. Full variable domain (outside the CDR3, taken from reference TRBV28 and TRBJ2-1): DVKVTQSSRYLVKRTGEKVFLECVQDMDHENMFWYRQDPGLGLRLIYFSYDVKMKEKGDIPEGYSVSREKKERFSLILESASTNQTSMYLCASKLAGGSSYNEQFFGPGTRLTVL.

The J gene is TRBJ2-3, the V gene TRBV18, with 10 positions matching TRBD2. The CDR3 loop spans 16 amino acids. Germline CDR1 reads KGHSH; CDR2 reads LQKENI. J was trimmed by 1 base and V by 5 bases; bases with no gene match: 6. CDR3 DNA sequence: TGTGCCAGCTCATCCTCTAGCGGGGGAGGCACAGATACGCAGTATTTT. Protein product: CASSSSSGGGTDTQYF.

In this sample, this clone turned up a few times. The chain joins TRBV6-1 to TRBJ1-2; no reliable D call. The CDR3 is 11 residues long. With 8 bases removed from V and 1 base from J, the gap between germline ends came to 5 bases. CDR1 MNHNS and CDR2 SASEGT come from the germline V gene. CDR3 DNA: TGTGCCAGCGGAAATAACTATGGCTACACCTTC. The encoded protein is CASGNNYGYTF.

The V call is TRBV30, the J call TRBJ2-3, with TRBD2 identical over 8 bases. This CDR3 region has 15 residues. Germline loops: CDR1 GTSNPN, CDR2 SVGIG (reference sequence). V was pared by 2 bases and J by 5 bases, with 9 bases of the junction left unmatched. CDR3 loop: CAWSRSGLARDTQYF. The DNA of the CDR3 is TGTGCCTGGAGTCGTAGTGGACTAGCAAGAGATACGCAGTATTTT.

This chain connects TRBV6-5 to TRBJ1-1; 7 bases align to TRBD1. The length of the CDR3 is 14 residues. The ends lost 6 bases at V and 1 base at J; junction bases unmatched: 5. From germline, CDR1 is MNHEY and CDR2 SVGAGI. The DNA of the CDR3 is TGTGCCAGCAGGAACCGACAGGGGAACACTGAAGCTTTCTTT. Protein: CASRNRQGNTEAFF.

This clone was detected only once. The CDR3: CASSPLGGGRMGTEAFF. The CDR3, as DNA: TGTGCCAGCAGCCCTTTAGGGGGCGGAAGGATGGGCACTGAAGCTTTCTTT. The genes are TRBV7-2 and TRBJ1-1; 7 nucleotides line up with TRBD1. The CDR3 length is 17 residues. CDR1 and CDR2 from the germline V gene are SGHTA and FQGNSA. After removal of 5 bases from V and 4 bases from J, the junction contained 16 bases not matched to a gene.